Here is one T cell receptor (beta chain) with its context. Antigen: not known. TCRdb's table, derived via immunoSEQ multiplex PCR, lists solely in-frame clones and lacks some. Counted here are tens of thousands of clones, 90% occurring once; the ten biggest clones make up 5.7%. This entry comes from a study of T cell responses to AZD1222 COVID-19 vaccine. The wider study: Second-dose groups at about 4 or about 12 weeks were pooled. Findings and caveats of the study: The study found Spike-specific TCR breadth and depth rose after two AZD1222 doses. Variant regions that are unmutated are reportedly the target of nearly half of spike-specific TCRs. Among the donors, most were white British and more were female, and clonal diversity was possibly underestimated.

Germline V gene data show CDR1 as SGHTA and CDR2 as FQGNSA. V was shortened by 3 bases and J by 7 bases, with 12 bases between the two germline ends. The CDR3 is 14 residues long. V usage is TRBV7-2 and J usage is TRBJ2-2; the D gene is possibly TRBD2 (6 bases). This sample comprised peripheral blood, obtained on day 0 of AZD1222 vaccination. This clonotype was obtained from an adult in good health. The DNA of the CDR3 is TGTGCCAGCAGCTTGGACGGGGGTGGCGGGGAGCTGTTTTTT. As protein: CASSLDGGGGELFF. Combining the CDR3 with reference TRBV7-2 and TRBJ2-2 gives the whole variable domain GAGVSQSPSNKVTEKGKDVELRCDPISGHTALYWYRQSLGQGLEFLIYFQGNSAPDKSGLPSDRFSAERTGGSVSTLTIQRTQQEDSAVYLCASSLDGGGGELFFGEGSRLTVL.